This TCR beta chain was profiled in a study of cytomegalovirus exposure and HLA in healthy donors. General observations from the study: In a later analysis, CMV-associated beta chains were mostly HLA-associated, it appeared.

PCR employed 60 Vbeta and 13 Jbeta primers. Sequenced by immunoSEQ multiplex PCR; TCRdb stores in-frame clones only, minus some. Among 70,000 or so clones, around 82% were seen once, and the ten largest hold 6.5% to 8.5%. As regards this clone: The antigen remains undetermined.

Germline lookup yields CDR1 SGHAT and CDR2 FQNNGV. V was pared by 5 bases and J by 5 bases, with 15 bases between. CDR3 length: 14 amino acids. The receptor was derived from a man younger than 30 in good health and CMV-seropositive. The chain links TRBV11-2 to TRBJ2-5, with D hard to call. Sequencing input: PBMCs. The CDR3 is CASSLGRYRETQYF. The CDR3 region has the DNA TGTGCCAGCAGCCTCGGCAGGTACCGGGAGACCCAGTACTTC.